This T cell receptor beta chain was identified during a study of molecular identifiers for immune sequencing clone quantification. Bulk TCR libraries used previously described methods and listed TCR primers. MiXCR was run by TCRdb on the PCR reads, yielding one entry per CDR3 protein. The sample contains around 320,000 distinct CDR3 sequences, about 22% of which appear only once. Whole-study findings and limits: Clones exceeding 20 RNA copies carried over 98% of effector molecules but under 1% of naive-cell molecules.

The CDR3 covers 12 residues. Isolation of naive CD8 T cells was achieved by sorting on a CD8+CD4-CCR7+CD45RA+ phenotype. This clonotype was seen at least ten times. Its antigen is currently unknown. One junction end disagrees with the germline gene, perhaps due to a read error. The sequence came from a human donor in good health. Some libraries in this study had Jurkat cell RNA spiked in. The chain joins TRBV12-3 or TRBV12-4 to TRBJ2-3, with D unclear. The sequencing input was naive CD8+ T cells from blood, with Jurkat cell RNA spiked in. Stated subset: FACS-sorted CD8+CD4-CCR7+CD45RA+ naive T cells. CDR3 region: CASSLALDTQYF. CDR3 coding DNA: TGTGCCAGCAGCTTAGCCCTAGATACGCAGTATTTT.